Shown below are 29 T cell receptor beta chains from a single sample sequenced in a study of blood T cell repertoires in COVID-19. The method was immunoSEQ multiplex PCR; TCRdb's version includes in-frame clones alone and lacks a portion of them. Of 300,000 to 400,000 clones detected, approximately 88% appear once; the ten largest clones hold 1.5% to 2%. Sequenced material: peripheral blood. All receptors derive from a woman aged 25 to 39 with COVID-19, enrolled during active disease.

The rearrangement links TRBV24-1 to TRBJ2-3; 9 positions match TRBD1. V dropped 3 bases and J dropped 3; count of bases not matched to a gene: 6. CDR3 size: 16 residues. CDR1 and CDR2 from the germline V gene are KGHDR and SFDVKD. CDR3 in DNA: TGTGCCACCAGTGATCCACAGGGGGCTGGAACAGATACGCAGTATTTT. The encoded protein is CATSDPQGAGTDTQYF.

The gene calls are TRBV7-9 and TRBJ1-5; D is ambiguous. CDR1 SEHNR and CDR2 FQNEAQ come from the germline V gene (reference sequence). The V gene lost 5 bases and the J gene lost 4 bases, with 9 bases spanning the gap. The CDR3 has 13 residues. The CDR3 DNA follows: TGTGCCAGCAGCACGGCGGGTAATCAGCCCCAGCATTTT. Encoded protein: CASSTAGNQPQHF.

The chain recombines TRBV18 with TRBJ2-7, with D possibly being TRBD1 (6 bases). The CDR3 runs 14 residues. Germline V lookup: CDR1 KGHSH, CDR2 LQKENI. V lost 1 base to trimming and J lost 6 bases, with 13 bases between them. The CDR3 nucleotides are TGTGCCAGCTCACCACTGGCCCAGGGGCTCGAGCAGTACTTC. Translated: CASSPLAQGLEQYF. The variable domain in full, completed from reference TRBV18 and TRBJ2-7, reads NAGVMQNPRHLVRRRGQEARLRCSPMKGHSHVYWYRQLPEEGLKFMVYLQKENIIDESGMPKERFSAEFPKEGPSILRIQQVVRGDSAAYFCASSPLAQGLEQYFGPGTRLTVT.

This chain joins TRBV24-1 and TRBJ2-2, with 7 bases lining up with TRBD1. V was pared by 5 bases and J by 13 bases, with 6 bases of the junction left unmatched. The CDR3 is 12 residues long. Germline lookup yields CDR1 KGHDR and CDR2 SFDVKD. CDR3 in amino acids: CATSVKGGGLFF. The CDR3 nucleotides read TGTGCCACCAGTGTAAAAGGGGGCGGGCTGTTTTTT.

The rearrangement uses TRBV7-3 and TRBJ2-3, with 9 bases matching TRBD2. The CDR3 is 14 residues long. Germline V lookup: CDR1 SGHTA, CDR2 FQGTGA. V shed 5 bases, J shed 2 bases, and the junction held 2 bases outside the gene matches. CDR3: CASSPSGDTDTQYF. The CDR3 DNA reads TGTGCCAGCAGCCCTAGCGGGGACACAGATACGCAGTATTTT. The variable domain in full, completed from reference TRBV7-3 and TRBJ2-3, reads GAGVSQTPSNKVTEKGKYVELRCDPISGHTALYWYRQSLGQGPEFLIYFQGTGAADDSGLPNDRFFAVRPEGSVSTLKIQRTERGDSAVYLCASSPSGDTDTQYFGPGTRLTVL.

The chain carries TRBV6-1 and TRBJ1-5; possible D gene TRBD1, 5 bases. The CDR3 runs 14 residues. Trimming removed 6 bases from V and 4 bases from J, with 13 bases in between. Germline CDR1 MNHNS, CDR2 SASEGT. In DNA, the CDR3 is TGTGCCAGCAGGCCCCGGGCAGGGAATCAGCCCCAGCATTTT. As protein: CASRPRAGNQPQHF.

The chain couples TRBV2 to TRBJ1-5, with 7 bases matching TRBD1. The CDR3 extends over 13 amino acids. Germline loops: CDR1 SNHLY, CDR2 FYNNEI. The trim removed 5 bases at V and 10 bases at J, leaving 8 bases unmatched. The CDR3 loop is CASSPQGPDPQHF. The DNA for the CDR3 is TGTGCCAGCAGTCCACAGGGGCCTGACCCCCAGCATTTT.

The rearrangement uses TRBV5-4 and TRBJ1-6; D ambiguous. Germline assignment: CDR1 SGHNT and CDR2 YYREEE (reference sequence). Between the trimmed V and J ends, which lost 8 bases and 1 base, there was a span of 19 bases. There are 17 residues in the CDR3. The CDR3 nucleotides read TGTGCCAGTATCCGAAGCAGGTCAGAGTCCTATAATTCACCCCTCCACTTT. Translated: CASIRSRSESYNSPLHF.

The rearrangement uses TRBV19 and TRBJ2-1, with 13 positions matching TRBD2. Looked up from germline, CDR1 is LNHDA and CDR2 is SQIVND (reference sequence). The CDR3 length is 17 residues. J gave up 3 bases and V 1 base, and 3 bases lay outside the gene matches. CDR3 loop: CASSIGTSGGFYNEQFF. The DNA for the CDR3 is TGTGCCAGTAGTATAGGGACTAGCGGGGGCTTCTACAATGAGCAGTTCTTC.

This sequence joins TRBV5-6 and TRBJ2-2, with D possibly TRBD2 on 7 matching bases. The CDR3 extends over 16 amino acids. Germline V lookup: CDR1 SGHDT, CDR2 YYEEEE. V was clipped by 2 bases and J by 0 bases, with 11 bases between them. CDR3 DNA: TGTGCCAGCAGCTTAGGGGGGGCAGCGAACACCGGGGAGCTGTTTTTT. Translated, it gives CASSLGGAANTGELFF.

V and J are TRBV5-1 and TRBJ1-2; tentatively, D is TRBD1 (5 bases). There are 15 residues in the CDR3. Trimming stripped 2 bases from V and 7 bases from J, with 18 bases between. Per germline, CDR1 SGHRS and CDR2 YFSETQ. The CDR3: CASSLTAGRRGGYTF. CDR3 sequence (DNA): TGCGCCAGCAGCTTAACGGCAGGGCGCCGCGGTGGCTACACCTTC.

V is TRBV27 and J is TRBJ2-1; 7 bases line up with TRBD1. The CDR3 consists of 16 residues. The germline CDR1 and CDR2 sequences are MNHEY and SMNVEV (reference sequence). Trimming cost V 6 bases and J 8 bases; bases outside gene matches: 16. CDR3 in amino acids: CASRTFGITTGDEQFF. CDR3 nucleotides: TGTGCCAGCAGGACTTTCGGGATTACTACAGGGGATGAGCAGTTCTTC.

This chain joins TRBV5-4 and TRBJ2-1; tentatively, D is TRBD1 (5 bases). V lost 0 bases and J 2 bases, leaving 9 bases between the germline ends. The CDR3 runs 15 residues. Germline assignment: CDR1 SGHNT and CDR2 YYREEE (reference sequence). CDR3 region: CASSLVQGAYNEQFF. The CDR3 nucleotides read TGTGCCAGCAGCTTGGTCCAGGGCGCCTACAATGAGCAGTTCTTC.

The chain has TRBV3-1 (or the pseudogene TRBV3-2) and TRBJ2-5, with 10 bases identical to TRBD2. The V gene end was trimmed by 5 bases and the J gene end by 3 bases; junction bases not matched to a gene: 3. Germline CDR1 LGHDT, CDR2 YNNKEL (reference sequence). This CDR3 is built from 14 residues. CDR3 amino acids: CASSYTSGEETQYF. CDR3 in DNA: TGTGCCAGCAGCTATACTAGCGGGGAAGAGACCCAGTACTTC.

This CDR3 reads CASDPYFDTQNTEAFF. CDR3 in DNA: TGTGCCAGCGATCCTTATTTCGACACTCAGAACACTGAAGCTTTCTTT. The rearrangement links TRBV2 to TRBJ1-1, with D unresolved. The CDR3 sequence is 16 residues long. Germline assignment: CDR1 SNHLY and CDR2 FYNNEI. V was trimmed by 8 bases and J by 1 base, leaving 20 bases between them.

This chain uses TRBV2 with TRBJ1-3, with D possibly matching TRBD1 (6 bases). The CDR3 extends over 16 amino acids. The ends were cut back, 5 bases at V and 0 bases at J, with 14 bases in the middle. CDR1 SNHLY and CDR2 FYNNEI come from the germline V gene. The DNA of the CDR3 is TGTGCCAGCAGTCGGGACATTTTAAACTCTGGAAACACCATATATTTT. The encoded protein is CASSRDILNSGNTIYF.

V is TRBV7-6 and J is TRBJ1-1; D not certain. Trimming pared 4 bases from V and 0 bases from J, leaving 9 bases between. The CDR3 length is 14 residues. Per the germline V gene, CDR1 is SGHVS and CDR2 is FNYEAQ. The CDR3 sequence: CASSSRHLNTEAFF. CDR3 bases: TGTGCCAGCAGCTCCCGACACCTGAACACTGAAGCTTTCTTT.

V usage is TRBV11-1 and J usage is TRBJ1-1; TRBD1 is a possible D gene (6 bases). Trimming stripped 1 base from V and 4 bases from J, with 10 bases between. The CDR3 is 14 amino acids. Germline V gene lookup returns CDR1 SGHAT and CDR2 FQDESV (reference sequence). The CDR3 DNA reads as TGTGCCAGCAGCTTAGGACCAGGGGTCACTGAAGCTTTCTTT. Protein product: CASSLGPGVTEAFF.

The rearrangement uses TRBV30 and TRBJ1-2, with 10 nucleotides matching TRBD1. The ends lost 4 bases at V and 10 bases at J; junction bases unmatched: 6. This CDR3 spans 12 amino acids. The germline CDR1 and CDR2 sequences are GTSNPN and SVGIG (reference sequence). CDR3 sequence reads: CAWNDRGRDYTF. CDR3 in DNA: TGTGCCTGGAACGACAGGGGGCGCGACTACACCTTC.

The V call is TRBV6-1, the J call TRBJ1-4; D unclear. V was clipped by 3 bases and J by 7 bases, with 12 bases between them. Germline CDR1 is MNHNS and CDR2 is SASEGT. The CDR3 spans 14 residues. In DNA form, the CDR3 reads TGTGCCAGCAGTGAGGGATCTAGCGGTGAAAAACTGTTTTTT. As protein: CASSEGSSGEKLFF.

The genes are TRBV5-8 and TRBJ1-6, with D possibly being TRBD1 (5 bases). CDR3 length: 15 amino acids. V gave up 6 bases and J gave up 0 bases, with 10 bases separating them. CDR1 and CDR2 from the germline V gene are SGHTS and YDEGEE. The CDR3 spells CASTTASSYNSPLHF. Here the CDR3 DNA reads TGTGCCAGCACGACAGCAAGCTCCTATAATTCACCCCTCCACTTT.

The CDR3 reads CASSSGTGNYGYTF. CDR3 DNA sequence: TGTGCCAGCAGCTCCGGGACAGGGAATTATGGCTACACCTTC. The chain has TRBV5-6 and TRBJ1-2; 9 positions agree with TRBD1. Germline CDR1 SGHDT, CDR2 YYEEEE. The CDR3 extends over 14 amino acids. The junction had 5 bases not matched to a gene; V was cut back by 3 bases and J by 5 bases.

For this clone: This CDR3 is also generated by other DNA sequences in the sample. The CDR3 DNA reads as TGTGCCAGCTCACCAGGGGACAGGGGTGGCTACACCTTC. The encoded protein is CASSPGDRGGYTF. The chain recombines TRBV18 with TRBJ1-2, with 10 bases identical to TRBD1. The CDR3 runs to 13 residues. J lost 7 bases, V lost 2 bases, and 1 base had no gene match. Germline CDR1 and CDR2: KGHSH and LQKENI.

The chain employs TRBV2 and TRBJ1-5; 9 bases agree with TRBD1. Germline CDR1 and CDR2: SNHLY and FYNNEI. The CDR3 contains 13 residues. The V gene end was trimmed by 8 bases and the J gene end by 7 bases; junction bases not matched to a gene: 6. This CDR3 reads CASLDRGGQPQHF. CDR3 sequence (DNA): TGTGCCAGCCTGGACAGGGGTGGGCAGCCCCAGCATTTT.

The chain joins TRBV11-3 to TRBJ2-2; D unresolved. CDR3 length: 13 amino acids. Germline CDR1 reads SGHNT; CDR2 reads YENEEA. Trimming took off 5 bases at V and 7 bases at J, with 11 bases between the two ends. CDR3 in amino acids: CASSTQNLGELFF. CDR3 DNA sequence: TGTGCCAGCAGCACACAGAACCTCGGGGAGCTGTTTTTT.

The rearrangement joins TRBV4-1 to TRBJ2-3; 13 nucleotides match TRBD2. The CDR3 has 20 amino acids. With 4 bases clipped from V and 4 bases from J, the junction kept 17 bases outside the gene matches. Germline lookup yields CDR1 MGHRA and CDR2 YSYEKL. The CDR3 nucleotides read TGCGCCAGCAGCCGAAAAAGGACTAGCGGGGGCCAAGCAGGGGCAGATACGCAGTATTTT. This gives the protein CASSRKRTSGGQAGADTQYF.

The chain joins TRBV5-6 to TRBJ1-3, with 9 bases that match TRBD1. Trimming removed 4 bases from V and 2 bases from J; junction bases left unmatched: 13. This CDR3 is built from 18 residues. Per germline, CDR1 SGHDT and CDR2 YYEEEE. The CDR3 region has the DNA TGTGCCAGCAGCGTATCCGGGACAGGGTTTTTCCCTGGAAACACCATATATTTT. Residues: CASSVSGTGFFPGNTIYF.

J is TRBJ2-1 and V is TRBV29-1, with 10 bases matching TRBD2. In germline, CDR1 is SQVTM, CDR2 ANQGSEA. The CDR3 totals 14 residues. The V gene end was trimmed by 7 bases and the J gene end by 12 bases; junction bases not matched to a gene: 15. The CDR3 reads CSARDRDTSGVQFF. The CDR3 DNA follows: TGCAGCGCCCGAGACAGGGATACTAGCGGGGTGCAGTTCTTC.

V gene TRBV19 combines with J gene TRBJ1-1; D uncertain. The germline V gene has CDR1 LNHDA and CDR2 SQIVND (reference sequence). The length of the CDR3 is 14 residues. V was shortened by 3 bases and J by 0 bases, with 8 bases between the two germline ends. CDR3 sequence (DNA): TGTGCCAGTAGTATTCCCGTCTTGAACACTGAAGCTTTCTTT. It is translated as CASSIPVLNTEAFF.